A single TCR beta chain is shown here with its context. The sample originates from a study of blood T cell repertoires in COVID-19. Background on the study: Spain, Italy and the United States supplied samples that represented acute and convalescent COVID-19. From T cells, B-cell-depleted T cells, or PBMCs came the material, which was cDNA or gDNA.

During active infection, Seattle patients enrolled and were then monitored through disease. Per the original methods: The authors estimated nucleated cell counts from reference gene primer amplification. Sequenced by immunoSEQ multiplex PCR; TCRdb stores in-frame clones only, minus some. The D gene and trimming were derived from the DNA, and the V and J assignments and clone size from that table. The data hold approximately 250,000 clones, with around nine tenths observed a single time. The length of the CDR3 is 15 residues. Trimming left V 6 bases short and J 4 bases short, with 18 bases between. The germline V gene encodes CDR1 MNHEY and CDR2 SVGAGI.

This receptor was identified in a woman aged 60-75 years with COVID-19, enrolled during active disease. The chain uses TRBV6-5 and TRBJ1-2, with D unresolved. Sequenced input: peripheral blood. CDR3 loop: CASSYGGPAAYGYTF. CDR3 sequence (DNA): TGTGCCAGCAGCTATGGAGGCCCTGCCGCCTATGGCTACACCTTC.